This TCR beta chain was identified during a study of shared clonotypes between healthy human individuals. The study, taken as a whole, reports: Depth of sequencing was expected to influence donor clonotype sharing.

On this clone itself: Its matching antigen is unknown.

Produced via immunoSEQ multiplex PCR; TCRdb's table is partial and in-frame only. The sample yields millions of clones, 90% to 95% seen once. The germline gives CDR1 GTSNPN, CDR2 SVGIG (reference sequence). Unmatched junction bases numbered 11, after V lost 5 bases and J lost 7 bases. The CDR3 is made up of 14 amino acids. Every donor, a Caucasian adult, lived in Nashville, Tennessee. Sequences were obtained from naive CD4+ T cells sorted from blood. Subset described: CD45RA+ positively selected. The chain uses TRBV30 and TRBJ1-5; 7 bases map to TRBD1. The clonotype was recovered from a man between 18 and 35 years old in good health. In DNA, the CDR3 is TGTGCCTGGGAGCCCCAGGGGGGCGGCCAGCCCCAGCATTTT. This sequence encodes CAWEPQGGGQPQHF.